The 28 T cell receptor beta chains below all came from one sample that was sequenced in a study of glioma-infiltrating T cells. The iRepertoire nested amplicon-rescue multiplex PCR amplified TCR alpha and beta CDR3s from RNA. From the multiplex PCR reads, TCRdb called clonotypes with MiXCR, one entry per CDR3 protein. Among fewer than 200,000 distinct CDR3 sequences listed, 43% were seen once. The sequenced material came from glioma tissue, nonneoplastic brain tissue, or PBMCs (not recorded which). Source of these receptors: a human donor with low-grade glioma or glioblastoma, undergoing nonglioma brain surgery, or in good health (not recorded which).

This clonotype was picked up many times. V and J are TRBV27 and TRBJ2-7; 7 bases are a match to TRBD1. With V trimmed by 5 bases and J by 7 bases, 8 bases remained unmatched. Germline V gene lookup returns CDR1 MNHEY and CDR2 SMNVEV (reference sequence). CDR3 size: 13 residues. This chain's CDR3 is CASSQDRVGEQYF. CDR3 DNA: TGTGCCAGCAGTCAAGACAGGGTGGGAGAGCAGTACTTC.

The chain couples TRBV11-3 to TRBJ2-5; maybe TRBD1 (6 bases). Trimming took 5 bases from V and 5 from J, leaving 15 bases between them. CDR1 is SGHNT and CDR2 is YENEEA in the germline V gene. The CDR3 extends over 14 amino acids. CDR3 region: CASSMGQTKETQYF. The CDR3 DNA follows: TGTGCCAGCAGCATGGGACAAACCAAGGAGACCCAGTACTTC.

The chain employs TRBV4-1 and TRBJ1-3; 7 bases are a match to TRBD1. This CDR3 region has 19 residues. The junction had 13 bases not matched to a gene; V was cut back by 2 bases and J by 0 bases. Germline CDR1 and CDR2: MGHRA and YSYEKL. For the CDR3, the DNA is TGCGCCAGCAGCCAAAGAGTACCCGGACAGGTCAGCTCTGGAAACACCATATATTTT. Translating gives CASSQRVPGQVSSGNTIYF.

With regard to this clonotype: A much larger clone lies a single base off, so this may be a read error. The genes are TRBV7-9 and TRBJ2-3, with D unclear. V lost 2 bases, J lost 6 bases, and 12 bases lay in between. CDR3 length: 14 amino acids. Germline lookup yields CDR1 SEHNR and CDR2 FQNEAQ (reference sequence). DNA for the CDR3: TGTGCCAGCAGCTTAATTCGGGTGGAGGATACGCAGTATTTT. It codes for CASSLIRVEDTQYF. The full variable domain, its missing parts supplied by reference TRBV7-9 and TRBJ2-3, is DTGVSQNPRHKITKRGQNVTFRCDPISEHNRLYWYRQTLGQGPEFLTYFQNEAQLEKSRLLSDRFSAERPKGSFSTLEIQRTEQGDSAMYLCASSLIRVEDTQYFGPGTRLTVL.

This clonotype showed up many times. The chain recombines TRBV12-3 or TRBV12-4 with TRBJ1-1; no definite D call. The CDR3 spans 14 residues. V lost 3 bases and J 1 base, leaving 9 bases between the germline ends. CDR3 DNA sequence: TGTGCCAGCAGTTTGGCGGGAGGGAACACTGAAGCTTTCTTT. Residues: CASSLAGGNTEAFF.

This clonotype was counted many times. The chain has TRBV28 and TRBJ2-3, with D unclear. CDR1 and CDR2 from the germline V gene are MDHEN and SYDVKM. With 4 bases removed from V and 2 bases from J, the gap between germline ends came to 13 bases. The CDR3 covers 15 residues. The CDR3 spells CASSSTDRLTDTQYF. CDR3 sequence (DNA): TGTGCCAGCAGTTCCACGGATCGGCTCACAGATACGCAGTATTTT.

The chain joins TRBV12-3 or TRBV12-4 to TRBJ2-7; 8 bases agree with TRBD2. This CDR3 contains 14 residues. V lost 4 bases, J lost 2 bases, and 4 bases stayed unmatched. The CDR3 sequence is CASSSLGLAYEQYF. The DNA of the CDR3 is TGTGCCAGCAGTTCGTTGGGACTAGCCTACGAGCAGTACTTC.

The V and J genes are TRBV5-4 and TRBJ2-2; maybe TRBD2 (5 bases). V dropped 5 bases and J dropped 6 bases, with 17 bases sitting between them. Looked up from germline, CDR1 is SGHNT and CDR2 is YYREEE (reference sequence). This CDR3 spans 15 amino acids. The CDR3 region is CASREERTASGELFF. CDR3 DNA sequence: TGTGCCAGCAGGGAGGAAAGAACCGCGTCCGGGGAGCTGTTTTTT.

This clonotype was recorded many times. This sequence joins TRBV27 and TRBJ2-5; D gene uncertain. V was trimmed by 5 bases and J by 4 bases, leaving 5 bases between them. This CDR3 has 11 residues. Germline assignment: CDR1 MNHEY and CDR2 SMNVEV (reference sequence). DNA for the CDR3: TGTGCCAGCAGTAATCGAGAGACCCAGTACTTC. It specifies CASSNRETQYF.

J is TRBJ2-1 and V is TRBV12-3 or TRBV12-4, with D possibly being TRBD2 (5 bases). V lost 5 bases, J lost 6 bases, and 20 bases lay in between. This CDR3 comprises 16 residues. The CDR3: CASSPREQEVGNEQFF. For the CDR3, the DNA is TGTGCCAGCAGTCCCCGTGAGCAGGAGGTTGGCAATGAGCAGTTCTTC.

This clonotype has a handful of counts. The rearrangement links TRBV2 to TRBJ2-7, with TRBD2 identical over 7 bases. With V trimmed by 3 bases and J by 3 bases, 17 bases remained unmatched. CDR1 and CDR2 (germline): SNHLY, FYNNEI. The CDR3 spans 18 residues. CDR3 in DNA: TGTGCCAGCAGTGACCGACTAGCTTGGGGACCCGCGAGCTACGAGCAGTACTTC. Translation gives CASSDRLAWGPASYEQYF.

The V and J genes are TRBV5-1 and TRBJ1-1; no reliable D call. This CDR3 contains 14 residues. Germline CDR1 reads SGHRS; CDR2 reads YFSETQ. V was pared by 1 base and J by 0 bases, with 7 bases between. CDR3 nucleotides: TGCGCCAGCAGCTTGTCGGCGATGAACACTGAAGCTTTCTTT. This encodes CASSLSAMNTEAFF.

This clonotype was seen repeatedly, ten times or more. CDR3 in amino acids: CASSLGPGADYGYTF. The CDR3 nucleotides are TGTGCCAGCAGCTTAGGTCCAGGGGCGGACTATGGCTACACCTTC. The chain combines TRBV7-2 with TRBJ1-2, with a tentative D call TRBD1 (6 bases). Germline values: CDR1 SGHTA, CDR2 FQGNSA. V was trimmed by 1 base and J by 3 bases, leaving 12 bases between them. This CDR3 spans 15 amino acids. The full variable domain, in which reference TRBV7-2 and TRBJ1-2 provide the parts outside the CDR3, is GAGVSQSPSNKVTEKGKDVELRCDPISGHTALYWYRQSLGQGLEFLIYFQGNSAPDKSGLPSDRFSAERTGGSVSTLTIQRTQQEDSAVYLCASSLGPGADYGYTFGSGTRLTVV.

This clonotype was seen many times. The J gene is TRBJ1-1, the V gene TRBV20-1, with no clear D. Per the germline V gene, CDR1 is DFQATT and CDR2 is SNEGSKA (reference sequence). This CDR3 contains 12 residues. V lost 6 bases, J lost 4 bases, and 12 bases lay in between. The CDR3 bases are TGCAGTGCCTCCGTAGGGAGCACTGAAGCTTTCTTT. Its protein is CSASVGSTEAFF.

This clonotype has a count of ten or more. The V gene is TRBV7-2, the J gene TRBJ2-1; the D gene is possibly TRBD1 (6 bases). Germline CDR1 reads SGHTA; CDR2 reads FQGNSA. The CDR3 consists of 16 residues. Deletions cut 1 base from V and 6 bases from J, with 16 bases between. CDR3 coding DNA: TGTGCCAGCAGCTTAGGCTCAGGGGTATGGAGCAATGAGCAGTTCTTC. The encoded protein is CASSLGSGVWSNEQFF. The variable domain in full, completed from reference TRBV7-2 and TRBJ2-1, reads GAGVSQSPSNKVTEKGKDVELRCDPISGHTALYWYRQSLGQGLEFLIYFQGNSAPDKSGLPSDRFSAERTGGSVSTLTIQRTQQEDSAVYLCASSLGSGVWSNEQFFGPGTRLTVL.

In regard to this clonotype: Since a much larger clone is just one base distant, this may be a read error. The rearrangement uses TRBV28 and TRBJ2-7, with no clear D. There are 15 residues in the CDR3. From germline, CDR1 is MDHEN and CDR2 SYDVKM. This CDR3 reads CASSPFVGNTYEKYF. As DNA, the CDR3 is TGTGCCAGCAGCCCGTTCGTGGGGAACACCTACGAGAAGTACTTC.

This clonotype showed up just a few times. This chain connects TRBV2 to TRBJ2-7, with D hard to call. The V gene lost 4 bases and the J gene lost 2 bases, with 9 bases spanning the gap. The germline V gene encodes CDR1 SNHLY and CDR2 FYNNEI. There are 13 residues in the CDR3. In DNA form, the CDR3 reads TGTGCCAGCAGTGGATACGTCGCCTACGAGCAGTACTTC. Translated: CASSGYVAYEQYF.

Regarding this clonotype: A much larger clone sits a single nucleotide away, making a read error possible. The V call is TRBV20-1, the J call TRBJ1-5; D gene unclear. CDR3 length: 14 residues. Per germline, CDR1 DFQATT and CDR2 SNEGSKA (reference sequence). The CDR3 loop reads CSALPAESNKPQHF. The CDR3, as DNA: TGCAGTGCTCTTCCGGCGGAAAGCAATAAGCCCCAGCATTTT.

This clonotype was counted only a few times. The rearrangement uses TRBV7-9 and TRBJ2-4, with D uncertain. The germline gives CDR1 SEHNR, CDR2 FQNEAQ (reference sequence). CDR3 size: 14 residues. Trimming cost V 1 base and J 3 bases, with 7 bases left between them. The CDR3 coding sequence is TGTGCCAGCAGCTTAGACGACTTCAAAAACATTCAGTACTTC. Translated: CASSLDDFKNIQYF. Full variable domain (outside the CDR3, taken from reference TRBV7-9 and TRBJ2-4): DTGVSQNPRHKITKRGQNVTFRCDPISEHNRLYWYRQTLGQGPEFLTYFQNEAQLEKSRLLSDRFSAERPKGSFSTLEIQRTEQGDSAMYLCASSLDDFKNIQYFGAGTRLSVL.

This clonotype was counted many times. V and J are TRBV20-1 and TRBJ2-5; D perhaps matches TRBD1 (5 bases). The ends were cut back, 5 bases at V and 0 bases at J, with 10 bases in the middle. The CDR3 sequence is 13 residues long. Germline V gene data show CDR1 as DFQATT and CDR2 as SNEGSKA (reference sequence). The CDR3 nucleotides are TGCAGTGCTGTCTCGACAGACCAAGAGACCCAGTACTTC. Translation: CSAVSTDQETQYF.

The chain couples TRBV20-1 to TRBJ1-1; D call uncertain. The length of the CDR3 is 13 residues. Germline V gene data show CDR1 as DFQATT and CDR2 as SNEGSKA (reference sequence). The CDR3: CIAPRAPDREAFF. As DNA, the CDR3 is TGCATTGCCCCGAGGGCACCGGATAGAGAAGCTTTCTTT.

The V and J genes are TRBV6-1 and TRBJ2-3, with D possibly called TRBD1 or TRBD2 (6 bases each). The CDR3 extends over 16 amino acids. V was clipped by 6 bases and J by 4 bases, with 20 bases between them. Germline values: CDR1 MNHNS, CDR2 SASEGT. CDR3 in DNA: TGTGCCAGCAGCCCCAGAGGGGGTAGCGGAGCAGATACGCAGTATTTT. This encodes CASSPRGGSGADTQYF.

The chain has TRBV3-1 and TRBJ2-5; unclear D gene. Trimming removed 1 base from V and 1 base from J, with 10 bases in between. This CDR3 contains 15 residues. Germline lookup yields CDR1 LGHDT and CDR2 YNNKEL (reference sequence). The CDR3 DNA follows: TGTGCCAGCAGCCAAGTCGGGCTGCGCCAAGAGACCCAGTACTTC. This encodes CASSQVGLRQETQYF.

This clonotype was detected ten times or more. The V call is TRBV28, the J call TRBJ2-1, with 7 bases lining up with TRBD1. The CDR3 totals 14 residues. J lost 9 bases, V lost 5 bases, and 10 bases had no gene match. From germline, CDR1 is MDHEN and CDR2 SYDVKM. CDR3 sequence: CASSPISQGVEQFF. The CDR3 DNA sequence: TGTGCCAGCAGTCCTATCTCTCAGGGGGTTGAGCAGTTCTTC.

V and J are TRBV9 and TRBJ2-3; D uncertain. The germline V gene encodes CDR1 SGDLS and CDR2 YYNGEE. V was shortened by 0 bases and J by 2 bases, with 10 bases between the two germline ends. CDR3 length: 15 amino acids. The CDR3, as DNA: TGTGCCAGCAGCGTAGCTGGGCGATCCACAGATACGCAGTATTTT. Amino acid sequence: CASSVAGRSTDTQYF.

This clonotype was counted ten times or more. The V call is TRBV3-1, the J call TRBJ2-1, with D perhaps given as TRBD1 or TRBD2 (6 bases each). Looked up from germline, CDR1 is LGHDT and CDR2 is YNNKEL (reference sequence). Trimming cost V 6 bases and J 6 bases, with 12 bases left between them. This CDR3 comprises 13 residues. CDR3 loop: CASSLGGGNEQFF. The CDR3, as DNA: TGTGCCAGCAGTCTAGGGGGAGGCAATGAGCAGTTCTTC.

This clonotype has a count of ten or more. The chain recombines TRBV12-3 or TRBV12-4 with TRBJ1-3; the D gene is possibly TRBD1 (5 bases). Trimming removed 9 bases from V and 0 bases from J, with 12 bases in between. This CDR3 contains 14 residues. CDR3 loop: CASSRDFSGNTIYF. The CDR3 DNA is TGTGCCAGTAGCAGGGACTTCTCTGGAAACACCATATATTTT.

This clonotype was recorded only once. V and J are TRBV20-1 and TRBJ1-5; possibly TRBD1 for D (5 bases). The V and J ends lost 6 bases and 5 bases respectively, with 14 bases between them. In germline, CDR1 is DFQATT, CDR2 SNEGSKA (reference sequence). The CDR3 extends over 13 amino acids. This chain's CDR3 is CSANGGGDQPQHF. The DNA of the CDR3 is TGCAGTGCAAATGGAGGAGGGGATCAGCCCCAGCATTTT.